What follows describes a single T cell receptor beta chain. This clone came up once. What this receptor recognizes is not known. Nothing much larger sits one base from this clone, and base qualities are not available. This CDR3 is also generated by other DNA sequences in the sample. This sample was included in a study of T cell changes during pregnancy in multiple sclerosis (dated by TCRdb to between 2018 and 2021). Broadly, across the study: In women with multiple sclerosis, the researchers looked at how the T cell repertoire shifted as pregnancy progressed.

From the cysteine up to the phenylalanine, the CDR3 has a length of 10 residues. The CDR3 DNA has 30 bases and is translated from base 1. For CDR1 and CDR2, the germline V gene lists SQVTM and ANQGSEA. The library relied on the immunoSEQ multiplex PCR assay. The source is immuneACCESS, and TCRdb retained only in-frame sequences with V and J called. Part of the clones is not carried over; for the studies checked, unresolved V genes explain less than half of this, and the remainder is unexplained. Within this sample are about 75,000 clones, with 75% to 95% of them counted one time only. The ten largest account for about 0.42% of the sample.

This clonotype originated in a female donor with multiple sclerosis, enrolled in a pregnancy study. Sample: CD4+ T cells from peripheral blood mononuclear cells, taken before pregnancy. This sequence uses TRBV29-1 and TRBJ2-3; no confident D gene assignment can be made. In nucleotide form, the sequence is TGCACTACTAACACAGATACGCAGTATTTT. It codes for CTTNTDTQYF.